This is a list of T cell receptor beta chains from one sample in a study of T cell responses to AZD1222 COVID-19 vaccine. TCRdb's table, derived via immunoSEQ multiplex PCR, lists solely in-frame clones and lacks some. The sample includes 140,000 to 150,000 clones, more than 90% seen only once; the top ten take around 1.7%. Sequenced here: peripheral blood, sampled on day 0 of AZD1222 vaccination. All receptors derive from an adult in good health. Both conserved end residues are part of each CDR3. D genes are given only for firm matches. Clone size is not always given. Where it is, it says once, few, many or a class for expanded clones.

clone_size	v_call	j_call	d_call	cdr3_nt	cdr3_aa
.	TRBV15	TRBJ2-5	TRBD2	TGTGCCACCAGCAGAGATATGACTAGCGGACCCATGTCGGAGACCCAGTACTTC	CATSRDMTSGPMSETQYF
.	TRBV18	TRBJ1-1	.	TGTGCCAGCTCACCGGGTGTATACAGGGCGGACACTGAAGCTTTCTTT	CASSPGVYRADTEAFF
once	TRBV6-5	TRBJ1-5	.	TGTGCCCCTGATTTTGGCAATCAGCCCCAGCATTTT	CAPDFGNQPQHF
.	TRBV29-1	TRBJ2-1	TRBD2	TGCAGCGTTGTGACTAGCGGGAGCGTCTACAATGAGCAGTTCTTC	CSVVTSGSVYNEQFF
once	TRBV11-2	TRBJ2-5	.	TGTGCCAGCAGCTTTGGCGGTGTGGTACAAGAGACCCAGTACTTC	CASSFGGVVQETQYF
once	TRBV27	TRBJ2-6	.	TGTGCCAGCAGTCTCAGGGCAACCTCTGGGGCCAACGTCCTGACTTTC	CASSLRATSGANVLTF
.	TRBV28	TRBJ2-7	TRBD1	TGTGCCAGCAGTTTGATGAGTGTGGGACAGGGGATCCACGAGCAGTACTTC	CASSLMSVGQGIHEQYF
.	TRBV7-2	TRBJ2-1	.	TGTGCCAGTTCCCCTTGGGGAACGGACTACAATGAGCAGTTCTTC	CASSPWGTDYNEQFF
.	TRBV7-7	TRBJ2-2	.	TGTGCTAGCAGCCTCGGACCAAACTTGAACACCGGGGAGCTGTTTTTT	CASSLGPNLNTGELFF
few	TRBV7-9	TRBJ2-1	.	TGTGCCAGCAGTCAAATTAGGACAGCTGCCTACAATGAGCAGTTCTTC	CASSQIRTAAYNEQFF
.	TRBV27	TRBJ1-1	.	TGTGCCAGCAGTTTAAACGGGAGAACTGAAGCTTTCTTT	CASSLNGRTEAFF
.	TRBV2	TRBJ1-2	.	TGTGCCAGCAGTGAAGGGGGCAGGGGCTATGGCTACACCTTC	CASSEGGRGYGYTF
.	TRBV7-5	TRBJ2-7	.	TGTGTCAGAACCCAGGGGGTTCTAATCTCCTACGAGCAGTACTTC	CVRTQGVLISYEQYF
.	TRBV28	TRBJ2-7	TRBD1	TGTGCCAGCAGTCTCCCCGGGACAGCCACTTACGAGCAGTACTTC	CASSLPGTATYEQYF
.	TRBV7-2	TRBJ2-1	TRBD2	TGTGCCAGCAGCTTAATTGTACTAGCGGAGTACATTGCGCAGTTCTTC	CASSLIVLAEYIAQFF
.	TRBV2	TRBJ2-7	TRBD1	TGTGCCAGCCGTCGGGACAGTTACGAGCAGTACTTC	CASRRDSYEQYF
.	TRBV11-2	TRBJ2-3	TRBD2	TGTGCCAGCAGCTTACTAGCGGGAGACGATACGCAGTATTTT	CASSLLAGDDTQYF
.	TRBV10-3	TRBJ2-7	.	TGTGCCATCAGTAAGGGACAATCTTCCTACGAGCAGTACTTC	CAISKGQSSYEQYF
.	TRBV19	TRBJ2-7	.	TGTGCCACTTCTCCCGGGCCCTCTTACGAGCAGTACTTC	CATSPGPSYEQYF
.	TRBV6-5	TRBJ1-4	.	TGTGCCATCTCACAGGGTCTAGTTGAAAAACTGTTTTTT	CAISQGLVEKLFF
.	TRBV19	TRBJ1-5	.	TGTGCCAGTAGCCTGGGACCCCGGCTTGAGAATCAGCCCCAGCATTTT	CASSLGPRLENQPQHF
.	TRBV5-4	TRBJ2-7	TRBD1	TGTGCCAGCAGCTCACAGGGGGAAGTATACGAGCAGTACTTC	CASSSQGEVYEQYF
.	TRBV19	TRBJ1-5	.	TGTGCCAGTGGAGGTGGGAGCAATCAGCCCCAGCATTTT	CASGGGSNQPQHF
.	TRBV2	TRBJ2-5	.	TGTGCCAGCAGCGTCCCGATCTTAGGGGCGACGAACCAAGAGACCCAGTACTTC	CASSVPILGATNQETQYF
.	TRBV18	TRBJ2-1	.	TGTGCCAGCTCACCAGGCCTACAAAATGAGCAGTTCTTC	CASSPGLQNEQFF
once	TRBV6-5	TRBJ1-1	.	TGTGCCTCCCGCGGGCATTTGGACACTGAAGCTTTCTTT	CASRGHLDTEAFF
.	TRBV5-4	TRBJ2-5	.	TGTGCCAGCAGCTTGTTAGTCCAAGAGACCCAGTACTTC	CASSLLVQETQYF
.	TRBV15	TRBJ1-1	TRBD1	TGTGCCACCAGCAGAGATGTGGCCAGGGGGCTCACTGAAGCTTTCTTT	CATSRDVARGLTEAFF
once	TRBV29-1	TRBJ2-7	.	TGCAGCGCGCGGACAGAACTCTACGAGCAGTACTTC	CSARTELYEQYF
.	TRBV7-9	TRBJ2-7	TRBD2	TGTGCCAGCAGCTTAGGGAGGCTAGCGGTCTACGAGCAGTACTTC	CASSLGRLAVYEQYF
.	TRBV5-8	TRBJ2-5	.	TGTGCCAGCAGCTTGTATGGGGCCGGGGTCCGAGAGACCCAGTACTTC	CASSLYGAGVRETQYF
once	TRBV5-4	TRBJ1-5	.	TGTGCCAGCAGCTCGAGCCTGGGCAATCAGCCCCAGCATTTT	CASSSSLGNQPQHF
.	TRBV27	TRBJ2-1	TRBD2	TGTGCCAGCAGCCCTTCTAGCGGGAGTATCTCCTACAATGAGCAGTTCTTC	CASSPSSGSISYNEQFF
once	TRBV29-1	TRBJ2-5	.	TGCAGCGCCTCAGGGGGGCGATACCAAGAGACCCAGTACTTC	CSASGGRYQETQYF
.	TRBV4-1	TRBJ2-2	TRBD2	TGCGCCAGCAACCCCCTCGCCAGCGGGAGTGACACCGGGGAGCTGTTTTTT	CASNPLASGSDTGELFF
.	TRBV9	TRBJ1-2	.	TGTGCCAGCAGCCCCACCGGGGCCGCGAGAAACTATGGCTACACCTTC	CASSPTGAARNYGYTF
once	TRBV7-3	TRBJ2-2	.	TGTGCCAGCAGCCTAGCTCCCGGGGAGCTGTTTTTT	CASSLAPGELFF
.	TRBV10-2	TRBJ2-5	TRBD1	TGCGCCAGCATTTCTCGACAGGGGGCACGAGAGACCCAGTACTTC	CASISRQGARETQYF
once	TRBV6-4	TRBJ2-6	.	TGTGCCAGCAGTGGTCAGGGCTCTGAGGCTAACGTCCTGACTTTC	CASSGQGSEANVLTF
.	TRBV3-1/TRBV3-2	TRBJ2-4	TRBD2	TGTGCCAGCAGCCAAGCCGGCGGCAGGGAGGGCATTCAGTACTTC	CASSQAGGREGIQYF
.	TRBV5-6	TRBJ1-1	.	TGTGCCAGCAGCTTCTCCGGGACAAAGGCGGGCACTGAAGCTTTCTTT	CASSFSGTKAGTEAFF
once	TRBV18	TRBJ1-1	.	TGTGCCAGCTCTTCCGCTCGGGGGGGGATCACTGAAGCTTTCTTT	CASSSARGGITEAFF